The 21 T cell receptor beta chains below come from one sample, sequenced in a study of T cells after yellow fever vaccination. MiXCR, applied by TCRdb to the 5' RACE reads, yields one record per CDR3 protein. The sample has some 350,000 distinct CDR3 sequences, 3% to 4.5% seen once. The input for sequencing was PBMCs, taken 5 days after the yellow fever booster vaccination. These receptors were taken from a young man who received the YFV17D yellow fever vaccine.

The sample holds many counts of this clonotype. The genes are TRBV9 and TRBJ1-1; no definite D call. The CDR3 covers 17 residues. Germline V gene sequence: CDR1 SGDLS, CDR2 YYNGEE. V was clipped by 4 bases and J by 1 base, with 20 bases between them. CDR3 DNA: TGTGCCAGCAGCCCAGGAGGACCCCTAGAACGGAACACTGAAGCTTTCTTT. Translating it yields CASSPGGPLERNTEAFF.

This clonotype was seen more than once but under ten times. The CDR3 bases are TGTGCCACCAGTGATGGGGACAGGGGGACCCACGAGCAGTACTTC. Protein: CATSDGDRGTHEQYF. The chain has TRBV24-1 and TRBJ2-7; TRBD1 matches 11 bases. The CDR3 has 15 residues. V was pared by 3 bases and J by 5 bases, with 5 bases of the junction left unmatched. CDR1 is KGHDR and CDR2 is SFDVKD in the germline V gene.

This chain connects TRBV7-9 to TRBJ1-4, with 7 bases matching TRBD1. Losses at the gene ends were 5 bases for V and 4 bases for J; bases not matched to a gene: 4. The CDR3 is made up of 14 amino acids. Per germline, CDR1 SEHNR and CDR2 FQNEAQ (reference sequence). The CDR3 spells CASSTWDSNEKLFF. CDR3 sequence (DNA): TGTGCCAGCAGCACCTGGGACAGTAATGAAAAACTGTTTTTT.

In this sample, this clonotype turned up many times. The rearrangement joins TRBV20-1 to TRBJ1-5; D gene ambiguous. The germline V gene encodes CDR1 DFQATT and CDR2 SNEGSKA (reference sequence). The CDR3 runs to 16 residues. The V gene lost 0 bases and the J gene lost 0 bases, with 12 bases spanning the gap. CDR3 protein: CSARDRYSGSNQPQHF. DNA for the CDR3: TGCAGTGCTAGAGACAGGTACTCGGGTAGCAATCAGCCCCAGCATTTT.

The chain employs TRBV7-9 and TRBJ2-7; perhaps TRBD1 as D (6 bases). This CDR3 region has 15 residues. Germline V gene lookup returns CDR1 SEHNR and CDR2 FQNEAQ (reference sequence). The V end was cut by 4 bases, the J end by 3 bases, with 16 bases between. CDR3 in amino acids: CASSSSGTKYYEQYV. DNA of the CDR3: TGTGCCAGCAGCTCCTCGGGGACAAAATACTACGAGCAGTACGTC.

The V call is TRBV6-5, the J call TRBJ1-5; TRBD1 matches at 7 bases. CDR1 and CDR2 from the germline V gene are MNHEY and SVGAGI. V was clipped by 5 bases and J by 4 bases; unmatched bases: 8. This CDR3 is 15 amino acids long. CDR3 region: CASSQTGTANQPQHF. The CDR3 DNA reads TGTGCCAGCAGTCAGACCGGGACAGCTAATCAGCCCCAGCATTTT.

This clonotype was picked up a small number of times. The chain uses TRBV5-4 and TRBJ2-3; no clear D. Germline V gives CDR1 SGHNT, CDR2 YYREEE (reference sequence). V was shortened by 0 bases and J by 2 bases, with 10 bases between the two germline ends. This CDR3 is 15 amino acids long. The CDR3 DNA reads TGTGCCAGCAGCTTGGGGGCCCCGACCACAGATACGCAGTATTTT. Translating gives CASSLGAPTTDTQYF.

The V and J genes are TRBV15 and TRBJ2-6; TRBD1 or TRBD2 may be the D gene (5 bases each). The CDR3 has 16 residues. V lost 3 bases and J lost 3, with 12 bases in between. Per germline, CDR1 LNHNV and CDR2 YYDKDF (reference sequence). CDR3 protein: CATSRRLGVGANVLTF. The CDR3 nucleotides read TGTGCCACCAGCAGGCGTCTGGGGGTTGGGGCCAACGTCCTGACTTTC.

There are a few counts of this clonotype. J is TRBJ2-1 and V is TRBV7-9; 12 bases are a match to TRBD1. This CDR3 region has 19 residues. After removal of 1 base from V and 1 base from J, the junction contained 8 bases not matched to a gene. Germline CDR1 SEHNR, CDR2 FQNEAQ (reference sequence). The DNA for the CDR3 is TGTGCCAGCAGCTTAGTGGGGACAGGGGGCGCAGAGTCCTACAATGAGCAGTTCTTC. It translates to CASSLVGTGGAESYNEQFF.

This clonotype was recorded many times. The chain recombines TRBV6-1 with TRBJ2-3; D is perhaps TRBD1 (5 bases). Per germline, CDR1 MNHNS and CDR2 SASEGT. The CDR3 has 13 residues. Trimming stripped 6 bases from V and 6 bases from J, with 13 bases between. CDR3 in DNA: TGTGCCAGCAGGTGGGGCGCTGGGGATACGCAGTATTTT. Translating gives CASRWGAGDTQYF.

This clonotype came up a few times. The CDR3 protein is CASSFRTGGSYNEQFF. DNA for the CDR3: TGTGCCAGCAGTTTTCGGACAGGGGGTTCCTACAATGAGCAGTTCTTC. The chain combines TRBV12-3 or TRBV12-4 with TRBJ2-1; 10 bases match TRBD1. The CDR3 length is 16 residues. Trimming took 3 bases from V and 1 from J; bases not matched to a gene: 3.

This chain links TRBV4-3 with TRBJ1-2; D gene ambiguous. Trimming pared 4 bases from V and 5 bases from J, leaving 14 bases between. Per the germline V gene, CDR1 is LGHNA and CDR2 is YSLEER. This CDR3 has 14 residues. In DNA form, the CDR3 reads TGCGCCAGCAGCCCCTCTCTTCAAGGGTATGGCTACACCTTC. The encoded protein is CASSPSLQGYGYTF.

This clonotype was detected ten times or more. V gene TRBV20-1 combines with J gene TRBJ2-1; TRBD2 matches 9 bases. CDR1 and CDR2 from the germline V gene are DFQATT and SNEGSKA (reference sequence). J was trimmed by 7 bases and V by 0 bases; bases with no gene match: 7. This CDR3 is built from 15 residues. The CDR3 is CSARDGAGGPNEQFF. The CDR3 DNA is TGCAGTGCTAGAGATGGCGCGGGGGGGCCTAATGAGCAGTTCTTC.

The CDR3 loop reads CASSRLGQVYEQYV. The CDR3 region has the DNA TGCGCCAGCAGTAGACTGGGACAGGTCTACGAGCAGTACGTC. The chain combines TRBV23-1 with TRBJ2-7, with 8 nucleotides matching TRBD1. TRBV23-1 is an open reading frame, and its role is uncertain. J gave up 3 bases and V 5 bases, and 6 bases lay outside the gene matches. The CDR3 length is 14 residues.

This clonotype occurred many times. The CDR3 DNA sequence: TGTGCCAGCAGCGGCGGGGGGGCCCCCTACAATGAGCAGTTCTTC. Encoded protein: CASSGGGAPYNEQFF. V usage is TRBV9 and J usage is TRBJ2-1; 9 bases line up with TRBD2. Trimming removed 3 bases from V and 2 bases from J; junction bases left unmatched: 3. CDR1 SGDLS and CDR2 YYNGEE come from the germline V gene. This CDR3 comprises 15 residues.

This chain uses TRBV20-1 with TRBJ2-2, with D perhaps TRBD1 (5 bases). Trimming stripped 6 bases from V and 1 base from J, with 12 bases between. Germline lookup yields CDR1 DFQATT and CDR2 SNEGSKA (reference sequence). The CDR3 sequence is 14 residues long. Here the CDR3 reads CSAAGFLNTGELFF. The DNA for the CDR3 is TGCAGTGCAGCAGGGTTTTTGAACACCGGGGAGCTGTTTTTT.

This clonotype has more than one count but fewer than ten. The chain is built from TRBV5-4 and TRBJ2-7; D may be TRBD1 or TRBD2 (5 bases each). V lost 4 bases to trimming and J lost 0 bases, with 14 bases between them. Germline V gene lookup returns CDR1 SGHNT and CDR2 YYREEE (reference sequence). This CDR3 has 15 residues. CDR3 in amino acids: CASSEGPTGSYEQYV. CDR3 DNA sequence: TGTGCCAGCAGCGAGGGACCGACTGGCTCCTACGAGCAGTACGTC.

The genes are TRBV12-3 or TRBV12-4 and TRBJ1-6; TRBD1 aligns across 10 bases. Trimming cost V 0 bases and J 7 bases; bases outside gene matches: 3. This CDR3 is 16 amino acids long. CDR3 residues: CASSLATGGGNSPLHF. The CDR3 DNA reads TGTGCCAGCAGTTTAGCGACAGGGGGCGGGAATTCACCCCTCCACTTT.

This clonotype was recorded many times. The chain combines TRBV12-3 or TRBV12-4 with TRBJ2-3; D may be TRBD2 (5 bases). This CDR3 contains 20 residues. V gave up 5 bases and J gave up 1 base, with 28 bases separating them. The CDR3 loop is CASSPRSGGLSITGTDTQYF. CDR3 coding DNA: TGTGCCAGCAGTCCCCGATCCGGCGGACTCTCCATCACCGGCACAGATACGCAGTATTTT.

V gene TRBV6-6 combines with J gene TRBJ1-6; possibly TRBD1 for D (6 bases). There are 15 residues in the CDR3. Deletions cut 0 bases from V and 9 bases from J, with 12 bases between. Germline CDR1 is MNHNY and CDR2 is SVGAGI (reference sequence). This CDR3 reads CASSYSAQGSSPLHF. Written as DNA, the CDR3 is TGTGCCAGCAGTTACTCGGCCCAGGGGTCTTCACCCCTCCACTTT.

This clonotype was seen ten or more times. This chain joins TRBV2 and TRBJ2-3; possibly TRBD2 for D (5 bases). This CDR3 region has 14 residues. Germline V gene sequence: CDR1 SNHLY, CDR2 FYNNEI. V dropped 3 bases and J dropped 0 bases, with 7 bases sitting between them. CDR3 in amino acids: CASSEGGSTDTQYF. CDR3 DNA: TGTGCCAGCAGTGAGGGCGGGAGCACAGATACGCAGTATTTT.